This T cell receptor (beta chain) appears in the sequencing data of a study of T-cell reconstitution after alpha-beta-depleted transplantation in children. This sample's TCRbeta library carried unique molecular identifier barcodes. TCRdb re-derived calls from the PCR reads in MiXCR, one entry per CDR3 protein. The data contain about 580,000 distinct CDR3 sequences, around 23% of them singletons. V lost 0 bases and J lost 9, with 22 bases in between. Germline V CDR1 and CDR2: SGHNT, YYREEE (reference sequence). The CDR3 totals 17 residues. This clonotype was seen more than once but under ten times. Sequencing used PBMCs, mostly from graft donor cells, obtained 360 days after TCRalphabeta/CD19-depleted stem cell transplant. This receptor was taken from a boy in the first two years of life who had a stem cell transplant for acute myeloid leukemia, so the T cells may come from the graft donor. V and J are TRBV5-4 and TRBJ2-1; a weak D match, TRBD1 (5 bases). The CDR3 region has the DNA TGTGCCAGCAGCTTGGGCGATAGGGGTCCGCACTGGAGTGAGCAGTTCTTC. It encodes CASSLGDRGPHWSEQFF. The full variable domain, rest sourced from reference TRBV5-4 and TRBJ2-1, is ETGVTQSPTHLIKTRGQQVTLRCSSQSGHNTVSWYQQALGQGPQFIFQYYREEENGRGNFPPRFSGLQFPNYSSELNVNALELDDSALYLCASSLGDRGPHWSEQFFGPGTRLTVL.